This T cell receptor (beta chain) is drawn from a study of beta chain features in type 1 diabetes. Study-wide context: Cell yields, gender and age were similar in healthy donors and patients. Overall study findings and caveats: In all four CD4+ subsets, TCRB CDR3 length was significantly, moderately reduced in type 1 diabetes. The similarity of naive, central memory and Treg TCRB repertoires appeared greater among patients than among healthy donors. The analysis here could not establish whether HLA type shapes TCRB rearrangement.

Purities over 98% were achieved in all sorted populations. Concerning this clone: Its antigen is as yet unknown.

The sequenced template was cDNA made from the entire isolated RNA. The method was immunoSEQ multiplex PCR; TCRdb's version includes in-frame clones alone and lacks a portion of them. Of 95,000 to 150,000 clones listed, roughly 17% are singletons. V was pared by 6 bases and J by 0 bases, with 6 bases of the junction left unmatched. This CDR3 comprises 15 residues. From germline, CDR1 is SNHLY and CDR2 FYNNEI. The V and J genes are TRBV2 and TRBJ2-3, with 7 bases lining up with TRBD2. What was sequenced was central memory CD4+ T cells from blood. The source is a man aged 30-40 years with type 1 diabetes. This chain's CDR3 is CASRRGGGSTDTQYF. Here the CDR3 DNA reads TGTGCCAGCAGAAGGGGCGGGGGAAGCACAGATACGCAGTATTTT.